A single sample is the source of the 12 T cell receptor beta chains below, sequenced in a study of blood T cell repertoires in COVID-19. The protocol was immunoSEQ multiplex PCR, while the TCRdb copy is restricted to in-frame clones and leaves out a portion. This sample has around 150,000 clones, with 80% found just once. The sequenced sample consisted of peripheral blood. These receptors came from a woman aged 45-65 years with acute or convalescent COVID-19.

The chain links TRBV4-3 to TRBJ1-1; 7 bases agree with TRBD1. CDR1 and CDR2 (germline): LGHNA, YSLEER. The J segment lost 4 bases and the V segment lost 3 bases, leaving 5 bases of the junction unmatched. The CDR3 contains 14 residues. The CDR3 DNA is TGCGCCAGCAGCCAGGCGGACAGGTCCACTGAAGCTTTCTTT. Protein product: CASSQADRSTEAFF.

CDR3 DNA: TGTGCCAGCAGTTACTTCAGTCGGGAAATGCGGGGCTACACCTTC. Translated, it gives CASSYFSREMRGYTF. The genes are TRBV6-5 and TRBJ1-2; D not certain. V was trimmed by 1 base and J by 8 bases, leaving 17 bases between them. The V gene's germline CDR1 is MNHEY and CDR2 SVGAGI. The CDR3 extends over 15 amino acids.

The rearrangement links TRBV12-3 or TRBV12-4 to TRBJ1-2; 10 positions match TRBD1. The CDR3 length is 13 residues. J was trimmed by 8 bases and V by 4 bases; bases with no gene match: 4. The CDR3 is CASSWDRGSGYTF. The DNA for the CDR3 is TGTGCCAGCAGTTGGGACAGGGGTTCCGGCTACACCTTC.

Only a few counts were recorded for this clone. The chain recombines TRBV3-1 (or the pseudogene TRBV3-2) with TRBJ2-1, with D possibly TRBD1 on 6 matching bases. The CDR3 length is 11 residues. The germline gives CDR1 LGHDT, CDR2 YNNKEL (reference sequence). V lost 8 bases, J lost 14 bases, and 16 bases lay in between. DNA for the CDR3: TGTGCCAGCGGACCGGGACAATTTAAGTTCTTC. Translating it yields CASGPGQFKFF.

This clone was seen a few times. The chain combines TRBV19 with TRBJ1-2; 7 nucleotides agree with TRBD1. This CDR3 has 14 amino acids. Trimming removed 5 bases from V and 5 bases from J; junction bases left unmatched: 8. CDR1 is LNHDA and CDR2 is SQIVND in the germline V gene (reference sequence). In nucleotides, the CDR3 is TGTGCCAGTAGTTCCTCAGACAGGGCTTATGGCTACACCTTC. Translating gives CASSSSDRAYGYTF.

This chain joins TRBV24-1 and TRBJ1-5; D is unresolved. The CDR3 is made up of 14 amino acids. Trimming removed 1 base at V and 2 bases at J, with 5 bases between. Germline CDR1 is KGHDR and CDR2 is SFDVKD. Here the CDR3 reads CATSDFGGNQPQHF. In DNA form, the CDR3 reads TGTGCCACCAGTGATTTCGGGGGCAATCAGCCCCAGCATTTT.

This chain's CDR3 is CASSRGQNMDTQYF. CDR3 DNA sequence: TGCGCCAGCAGCCGGGGACAGAACATGGATACGCAGTATTTT. The chain combines TRBV5-1 with TRBJ2-3; 7 positions agree with TRBD1. Germline-derived CDR1 and CDR2 are SGHRS and YFSETQ. There are 14 residues in the CDR3. V dropped 4 bases and J dropped 6; count of bases not matched to a gene: 8.

J is TRBJ2-3 and V is TRBV6-5; TRBD1 might be the D (8 bases). With 5 bases removed from V and 5 bases from J, the gap between germline ends came to 17 bases. Germline lookup yields CDR1 MNHEY and CDR2 SVGAGI. The CDR3 sequence is 15 residues long. Here the CDR3 reads CASSNFGGTGDTQYF. The CDR3 region has the DNA TGTGCCAGCAGTAATTTCGGGGGGACAGGAGATACGCAGTATTTT.

Only one count was recorded for this clone. The chain links TRBV15 to TRBJ1-1; 10 nucleotides align to TRBD1. V lost 2 bases, J lost 7 bases, and 10 bases stayed unmatched. This CDR3 region has 16 residues. Germline V gives CDR1 LNHNV, CDR2 YYDKDF (reference sequence). CDR3 in amino acids: CATSRSTGTGEGEAFF. The CDR3 DNA sequence: TGTGCCACCAGCAGATCCACCGGGACAGGGGAGGGTGAAGCTTTCTTT. Using reference TRBV15 and TRBJ1-1 for the parts outside the CDR3, the full variable domain is DAMVIQNPRYQVTQFGKPVTLSCSQTLNHNVMYWYQQKSSQAPKLLFHYYDKDFNNEADTPDNFQSRRPNTSFCFLDIRSPGLGDTAMYLCATSRSTGTGEGEAFFGQGTRLTVV.

This CDR3 reads CASSPGQTNTEAFF. CDR3 sequence (DNA): TGTGCCAGCAGCCCGGGACAGACGAACACTGAAGCTTTCTTT. The chain combines TRBV3-1 (or the pseudogene TRBV3-2) with TRBJ1-1; 7 positions agree with TRBD1. Germline CDR1 and CDR2: LGHDT and YNNKEL (reference sequence). The CDR3 spans 14 residues. J gave up 1 base and V 4 bases, and 3 bases lay outside the gene matches.

V gene TRBV6-5 combines with J gene TRBJ1-2, with unresolved D. This CDR3 spans 13 amino acids. Germline-derived CDR1 and CDR2 are MNHEY and SVGAGI. V was cut by 6 bases and J by 2 bases, with 10 bases left in between. CDR3 protein: CASREVTNYGYTF. The DNA for the CDR3 is TGTGCCAGCAGGGAGGTAACGAACTATGGCTACACCTTC.

The chain combines TRBV4-3 with TRBJ2-1; tentative D call: TRBD1 (5 bases). CDR1 LGHNA and CDR2 YSLEER come from the germline V gene. The CDR3 is made up of 14 amino acids. Trimming removed 3 bases from V and 3 bases from J, with 9 bases in between. In nucleotides, the CDR3 is TGCGCCAGCAGCCACCGACAGAGCTACAATGAGCAGTTCTTC. This sequence encodes CASSHRQSYNEQFF.